Described below is a single T cell receptor beta chain sequence and its context. Antigen specificity is unknown. The sample belongs to a study of CD8 T cell repertoires and HIV-1 epitope variants. Germline CDR1 and CDR2: ENHRY and SYGVKD. The CDR3 has 14 residues. V dropped 7 bases and J dropped 6 bases, with 15 bases sitting between them. The data were produced by immunoSEQ multiplex PCR, yet TCRdb's version contains in-frame clones alone and is incomplete. The sample shows approximately 5,100 clones, approximately 70% of them seen only once. The rearrangement links TRBV10-3 to TRBJ2-2, with a weak D call TRBD1 (5 bases). The source is a male donor with HIV. Sequenced sample: cultured CD8+ T cells derived from PBMCs. The CDR3 DNA reads as TGTGCCATCAATGATAGGGGAACGCCCGGGGAGCTGTTTTTT. This codes for CAINDRGTPGELFF.